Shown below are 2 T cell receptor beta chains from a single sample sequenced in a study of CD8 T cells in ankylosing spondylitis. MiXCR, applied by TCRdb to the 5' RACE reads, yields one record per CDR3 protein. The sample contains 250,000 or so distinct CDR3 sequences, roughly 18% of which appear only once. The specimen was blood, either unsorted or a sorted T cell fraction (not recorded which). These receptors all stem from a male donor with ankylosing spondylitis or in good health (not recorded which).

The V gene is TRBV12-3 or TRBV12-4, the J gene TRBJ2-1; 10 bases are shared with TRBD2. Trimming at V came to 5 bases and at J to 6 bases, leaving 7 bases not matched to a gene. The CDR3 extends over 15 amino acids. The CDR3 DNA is TGTGCCAGCAGTCCGGGACTAGCGCCCCCCAATGAGCAGTTCTTC. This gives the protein CASSPGLAPPNEQFF.

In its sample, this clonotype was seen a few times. CDR3 protein: CASSSDGLAGVLSYNEQFF. The CDR3 DNA reads as TGTGCCAGCAGCTCAGACGGACTAGCGGGAGTTTTGTCCTACAATGAGCAGTTCTTC. The genes are TRBV5-6 and TRBJ2-1; TRBD2 matches 13 bases. CDR1 is SGHDT, CDR2 YYEEEE, per germline. V lost 3 bases to trimming and J lost 1 base; unmatched junction nucleotides: 10. CDR3 length equals 19 residues.